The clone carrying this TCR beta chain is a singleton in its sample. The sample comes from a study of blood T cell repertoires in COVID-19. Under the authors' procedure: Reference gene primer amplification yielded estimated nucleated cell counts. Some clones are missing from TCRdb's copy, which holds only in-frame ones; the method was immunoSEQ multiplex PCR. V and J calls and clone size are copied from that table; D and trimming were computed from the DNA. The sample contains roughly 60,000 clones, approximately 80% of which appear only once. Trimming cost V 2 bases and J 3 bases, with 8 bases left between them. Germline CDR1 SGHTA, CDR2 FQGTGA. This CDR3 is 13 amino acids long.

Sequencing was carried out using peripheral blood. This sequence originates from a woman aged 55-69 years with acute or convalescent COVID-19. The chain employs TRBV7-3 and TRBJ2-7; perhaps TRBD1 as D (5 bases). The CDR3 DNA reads TGTGCCAGCAGCTTATACCAGGGCTACGAGCAGTACTTC. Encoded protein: CASSLYQGYEQYF.